This T cell receptor beta chain was sequenced in a study of human T cells and chemical hapten exposure. The wider study: TCR yields differed between samples (mainly from small differences in pooled library volume). Regarding the study as a whole: TCRs exceeding 1 in 1000 frequency stayed unchanged with DPC sensitization.

RNA extraction used unfractionated whole blood as the source of total RNA. For this clonotype: Its antigen remains unknown.

Individual cDNA molecules had unique molecular identifiers attached to them by the library. Per the study methods: A per-sample median of around 100,000 TCRs was observed, with a range of roughly 20,000 to 750,000. TCRdb re-called the 5' RACE reads with MiXCR, one entry per CDR3 protein. The V and J calls come from TCRdb's annotation, not from the publication. The sample carries about 81,000 distinct CDR3 sequences, 7.7% recorded once. The receptor was isolated from a male donor in good health.

The DNA of the CDR3 is TGCAGCGTTGAAGATGGCAGGGGAGACACCGGGGAGCTGTTTTTT. Its translation is CSVEDGRGDTGELFF. The chain couples TRBV29-1 to TRBJ2-2; a possible D gene is TRBD1 (6 bases). The CDR3 has 15 residues. Trimming stripped 0 bases from V and 3 bases from J, with 11 bases between. Germline V gene data show CDR1 as SQVTM and CDR2 as ANQGSEA.